The sequence of this TCR beta chain was determined in a study of T cells in Graves' hyperthyroidism and ophthalmopathy. Study-level findings and limits: Blood also showed most of the thyroid clonotypes that were expanded above 0.001.

CDR3 length: 12 residues. From germline, CDR1 is SGHRS and CDR2 YFSETQ. Amplification yielded TCR beta CDR3 regions, with RNA transcripts as the source. Carried out on the TCR CDR3, a first-round RT-PCR used the HTBI primer set. Via MiXCR, TCRdb re-called the multiplex PCR reads, giving one row per CDR3 protein. The table lists roughly 250,000 distinct CDR3 sequences, over 20% of them singletons. Comment on this clonotype: Its antigen is as yet unknown. It may be a read error: a sequence one base away is much more abundant.

Duration under 3 months, a NOSPECS grade of at least 4, and a Clinical Activity Score of at least 3 characterized the ophthalmopathy patients. Source material for PBMCs was about 10 ml fresh peripheral blood. The rearrangement links TRBV5-1 to TRBJ1-1, with unresolved D. This sequence was found in a young man with Graves' ophthalmopathy. Sequencing was done on a sample of blood. The CDR3 loop reads CASSDGETGAFF. CDR3 coding DNA: TGTGCCAGCAGTGATGGGGAGACTGGAGCTTTCTTT. Using reference TRBV5-1 and TRBJ1-1 for the parts outside the CDR3, the full variable domain is KAGVTQTPRYLIKTRGQQVTLSCSPISGHRSVSWYQQTPGQGLQFLFEYFSETQRNKGNFPGRFSGRQFSNSRSEMNVSTLELGDSALYLCASSDGETGAFFGQGTRLTVV.